The next 13 T cell receptor beta chains were all read from a single sample in a study of blood T cell repertoires in COVID-19. The data were produced by immunoSEQ multiplex PCR, yet TCRdb's version contains in-frame clones alone and is incomplete. The table shows approximately 300,000 clones, with 89% occurring only once. Sequencing was carried out using peripheral blood. The receptor source for this set is a man aged 18 to 30 who had recovered from COVID-19.

This clone occurred a few times. The chain has TRBV6-1 and TRBJ1-1; D not certain. CDR3 length equals 16 residues. Germline CDR1 is MNHNS and CDR2 is SASEGT. V lost 1 base and J lost 0, with 12 bases in between. The CDR3 nucleotides read TGTGCCAGCAGTGAAGAGGACTATAATTTGAACACTGAAGCTTTCTTT. It encodes CASSEEDYNLNTEAFF.

Details on this clone: Germline is not matched at one junction end, which may reflect a read error. The V and J genes are TRBV4-1 and TRBJ2-2, with a possible D match to TRBD1 (5 bases). This CDR3 is 14 amino acids long. The germline CDR1 and CDR2 sequences are MGHRA and YSYEKL. Here the CDR3 DNA reads TGCGCCAGCAGACAAGAAGTGGGGCCCGGGGAGCTGTTTTTT. This translates into CASRQEVGPGELFF.

The chain joins TRBV7-9 to TRBJ2-4; tentative D call: TRBD1 (6 bases). From germline, CDR1 is SEHNR and CDR2 FQNEAQ (reference sequence). Trimming removed 5 bases from V and 4 bases from J, with 15 bases in between. The length of the CDR3 is 15 residues. CDR3 sequence: CASSLAVGTKNIQYF. DNA of the CDR3: TGTGCCAGCAGCCTGGCTGTCGGGACAAAAAACATTCAGTACTTC.

V gene TRBV5-5 combines with J gene TRBJ2-5; a weak D match, TRBD2 (6 bases). V was clipped by 1 base and J by 5 bases, with 21 bases between them. The germline CDR1 and CDR2 sequences are SGHKS and YYEKEE (reference sequence). The CDR3 is 17 residues long. This CDR3 is CASSLHEGPGLGETQYF. Written as DNA, the CDR3 is TGTGCCAGCAGCTTGCATGAGGGTCCGGGACTGGGGGAGACCCAGTACTTC.

This chain connects TRBV16 to TRBJ2-3; 7 bases line up with TRBD1. Per the germline V gene, CDR1 is KGHSY and CDR2 is FQNENV. The CDR3 sequence is 16 residues long. After removal of 0 bases from V and 1 base from J, the junction contained 4 bases not matched to a gene. CDR3 in DNA: TGTGCCAGCAGCCAATCGACAGGGCCCCGCACAGATACGCAGTATTTT. It codes for CASSQSTGPRTDTQYF.

The chain links TRBV19 to TRBJ2-2; the D gene is possibly TRBD2 (7 bases). Trimming pared 7 bases from V and 1 base from J, leaving 13 bases between. The CDR3 spans 15 residues. From germline, CDR1 is LNHDA and CDR2 SQIVND (reference sequence). DNA for the CDR3: TGTGCCAGTACAACGGGGGGCCTGAACACCGGGGAGCTGTTTTTT. It encodes CASTTGGLNTGELFF.

The chain employs TRBV5-1 and TRBJ2-3; the match to TRBD2 covers 8 bases. The CDR3 has 17 residues. From germline, CDR1 is SGHRS and CDR2 YFSETQ. V lost 4 bases, J lost 4 bases, and 14 bases stayed unmatched. This CDR3 reads CASSLQKSLAGPDTQYF. In DNA form, the CDR3 reads TGCGCCAGCAGCCTACAGAAAAGCTTAGCGGGACCAGATACGCAGTATTTT.

The chain employs TRBV7-2 and TRBJ2-7; 8 bases agree with TRBD2. Per germline, CDR1 SGHTA and CDR2 FQGNSA. CDR3 length: 15 residues. The ends lost 5 bases at V and 0 bases at J; junction bases unmatched: 6. In nucleotides, the CDR3 is TGTGCCAGCAGCGTCGTAGCGGGAAGCTCCTACGAGCAGTACTTC. Its protein is CASSVVAGSSYEQYF.

The rearrangement links TRBV29-1 to TRBJ2-7; D is possibly TRBD1 (5 bases). V dropped 4 bases and J dropped 4 bases, with 14 bases sitting between them. The CDR3 contains 13 residues. Germline CDR1 SQVTM, CDR2 ANQGSEA. The chain's CDR3 is CSVGQGIGYEQYF. The CDR3 DNA is TGCAGCGTTGGGCAGGGTATTGGGTACGAGCAGTACTTC.

The rearrangement links TRBV6-5 to TRBJ2-7; maybe TRBD1 (6 bases). The CDR3 length is 16 residues. Germline V lookup: CDR1 MNHEY, CDR2 SVGAGI. V shed 4 bases and J shed 4 bases, with 20 bases lying between them. CDR3 region: CASSSVMTGVNYEQYF. CDR3 DNA sequence: TGTGCCAGCAGTTCTGTAATGACAGGTGTGAATTACGAGCAGTACTTC.

This clone was seen just once. The chain couples TRBV29-1 to TRBJ1-2, with D maybe TRBD1 (6 bases). V was trimmed by 0 bases and J by 1 base, leaving 12 bases between them. This CDR3 is built from 15 residues. Germline lookup yields CDR1 SQVTM and CDR2 ANQGSEA. CDR3 protein: CSVEDTRQVNYGYTF. In nucleotides, the CDR3 is TGCAGCGTTGAAGATACGAGACAGGTTAACTATGGCTACACCTTC.

This chain links TRBV7-3 with TRBJ2-1; TRBD2 aligns across 9 bases. CDR3 length equals 15 residues. With V trimmed by 4 bases and J by 1 base, 2 bases remained unmatched. Germline values: CDR1 SGHTA, CDR2 FQGTGA. The CDR3, as DNA: TGTGCCAGCAGCTCGACTAGCGGATCCTACAATGAGCAGTTCTTC. It encodes CASSSTSGSYNEQFF.

The chain joins TRBV13 to TRBJ2-7; D possibly corresponds to TRBD2 (6 bases). The CDR3 extends over 16 amino acids. In germline, CDR1 is PRHDT, CDR2 FYEKMQ (reference sequence). The V end was cut by 3 bases, the J end by 7 bases, with 22 bases between. Here the CDR3 DNA reads TGTGCCAGCAGCTTCCTCGGGGTGGCCCTCGGAGGGGAGCAGTACTTC. This sequence encodes CASSFLGVALGGEQYF.